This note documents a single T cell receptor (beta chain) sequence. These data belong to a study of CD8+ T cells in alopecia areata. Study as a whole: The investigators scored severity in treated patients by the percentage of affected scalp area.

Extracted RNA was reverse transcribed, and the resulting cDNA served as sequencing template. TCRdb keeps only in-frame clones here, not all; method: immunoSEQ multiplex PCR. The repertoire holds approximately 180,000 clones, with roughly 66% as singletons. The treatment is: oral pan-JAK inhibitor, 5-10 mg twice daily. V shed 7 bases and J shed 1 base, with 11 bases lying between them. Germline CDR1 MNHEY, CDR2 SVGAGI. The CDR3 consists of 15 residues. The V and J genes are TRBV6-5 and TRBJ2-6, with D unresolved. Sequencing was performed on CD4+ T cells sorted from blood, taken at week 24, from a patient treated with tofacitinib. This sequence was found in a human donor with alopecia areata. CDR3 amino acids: CASTKAGSGANVLTF. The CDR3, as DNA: TGTGCCAGCACCAAGGCCGGGTCTGGGGCCAACGTCCTGACTTTC.